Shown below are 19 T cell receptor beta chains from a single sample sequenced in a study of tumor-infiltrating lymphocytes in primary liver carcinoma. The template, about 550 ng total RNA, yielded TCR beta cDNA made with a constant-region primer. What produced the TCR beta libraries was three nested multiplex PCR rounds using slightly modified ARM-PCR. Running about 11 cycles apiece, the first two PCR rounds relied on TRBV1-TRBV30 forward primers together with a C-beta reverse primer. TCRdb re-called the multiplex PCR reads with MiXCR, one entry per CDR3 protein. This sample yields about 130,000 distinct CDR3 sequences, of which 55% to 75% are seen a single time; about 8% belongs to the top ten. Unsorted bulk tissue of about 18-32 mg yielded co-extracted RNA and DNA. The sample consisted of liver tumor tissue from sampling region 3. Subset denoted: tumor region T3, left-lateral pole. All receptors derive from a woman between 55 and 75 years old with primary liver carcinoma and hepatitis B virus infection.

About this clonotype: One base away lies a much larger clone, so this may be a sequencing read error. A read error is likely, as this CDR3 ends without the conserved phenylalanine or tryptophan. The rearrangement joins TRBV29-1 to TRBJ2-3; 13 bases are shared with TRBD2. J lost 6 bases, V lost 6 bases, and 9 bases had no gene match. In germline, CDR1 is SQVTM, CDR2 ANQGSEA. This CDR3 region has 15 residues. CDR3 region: CSVGLAGSKRDTQYS. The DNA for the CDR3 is TGCAGCGTGGGACTAGCGGGGTCGAAAAGGGATACGCAGTATTCT.

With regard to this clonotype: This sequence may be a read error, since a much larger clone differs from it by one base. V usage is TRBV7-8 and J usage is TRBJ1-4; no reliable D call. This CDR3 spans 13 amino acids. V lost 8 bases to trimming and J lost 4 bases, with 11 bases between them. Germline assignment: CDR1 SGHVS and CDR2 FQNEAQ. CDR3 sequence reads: CASAVAINEKLFF. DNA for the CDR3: TGTGCCAGCGCGGTCGCAATTAATGAAAAACTGTTTTTT.

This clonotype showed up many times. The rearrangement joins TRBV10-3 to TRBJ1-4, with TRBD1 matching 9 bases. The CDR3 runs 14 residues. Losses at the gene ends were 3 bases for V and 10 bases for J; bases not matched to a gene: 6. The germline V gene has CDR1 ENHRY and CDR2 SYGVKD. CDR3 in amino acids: CAISERTGDGKLFF. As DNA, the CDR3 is TGTGCCATCAGTGAACGGACAGGGGATGGAAAACTGTTTTTT.

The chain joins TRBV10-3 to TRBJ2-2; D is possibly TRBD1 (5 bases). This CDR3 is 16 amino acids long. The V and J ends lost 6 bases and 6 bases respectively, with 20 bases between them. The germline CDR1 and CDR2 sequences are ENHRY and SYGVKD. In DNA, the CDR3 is TGTGCCATCAGCCCCCAAAGGGGTGATGGGTCCGGGGAGCTGTTTTTT. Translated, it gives CAISPQRGDGSGELFF.

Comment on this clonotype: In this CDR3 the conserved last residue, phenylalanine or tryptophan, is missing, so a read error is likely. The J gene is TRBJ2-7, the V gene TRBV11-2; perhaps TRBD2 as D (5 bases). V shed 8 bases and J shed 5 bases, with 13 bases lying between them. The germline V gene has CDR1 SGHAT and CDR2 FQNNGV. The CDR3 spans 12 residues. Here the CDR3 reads CASCRTRHEQYS. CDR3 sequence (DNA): TGTGCCAGCTGCCGCACTAGACACGAGCAGTACTCC.

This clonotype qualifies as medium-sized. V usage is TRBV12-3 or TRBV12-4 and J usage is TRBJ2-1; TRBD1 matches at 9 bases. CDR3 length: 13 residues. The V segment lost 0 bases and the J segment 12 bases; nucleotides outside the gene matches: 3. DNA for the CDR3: TGTGCCAGCAGTTTAGCCCAGGACAGGGGGCAGTTCTTC. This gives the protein CASSLAQDRGQFF.

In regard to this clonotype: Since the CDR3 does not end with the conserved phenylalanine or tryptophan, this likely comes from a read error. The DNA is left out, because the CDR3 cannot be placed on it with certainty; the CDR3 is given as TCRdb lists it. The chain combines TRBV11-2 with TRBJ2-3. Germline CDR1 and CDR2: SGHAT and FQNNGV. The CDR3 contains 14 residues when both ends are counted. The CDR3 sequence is CASRPWTSTDTQFL.

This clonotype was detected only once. DNA for the CDR3: TGTGCCAGCAGCTTAGGTGTTAGCGGGCAGTTCTTC. It yields the protein CASSLGVSGQFF. The chain is built from TRBV7-8 and TRBJ2-1; a weak D match, TRBD2 (6 bases). CDR1 SGHVS and CDR2 FQNEAQ come from the germline V gene. This CDR3 comprises 12 residues. The ends were cut back, 1 base at V and 12 bases at J, with 10 bases in the middle.

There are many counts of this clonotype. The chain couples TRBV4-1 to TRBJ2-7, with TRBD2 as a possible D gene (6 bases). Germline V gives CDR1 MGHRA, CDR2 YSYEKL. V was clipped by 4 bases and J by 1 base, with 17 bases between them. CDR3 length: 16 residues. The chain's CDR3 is CASSRQIAEDSYEQYF. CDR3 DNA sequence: TGCGCCAGCAGCCGTCAAATAGCGGAGGATTCCTACGAGCAGTACTTC.

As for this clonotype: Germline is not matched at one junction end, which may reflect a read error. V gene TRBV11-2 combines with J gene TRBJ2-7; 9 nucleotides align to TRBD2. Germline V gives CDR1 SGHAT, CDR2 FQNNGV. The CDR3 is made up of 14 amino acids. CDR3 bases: TGCGCCAGCAAACGGACTAGCGTCTCCTACGAGCAGTACTTT. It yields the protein CASKRTSVSYEQYF. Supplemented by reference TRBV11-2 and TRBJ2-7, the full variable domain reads EAGVAQSPRYKIIEKRQSVAFWCNPISGHATLYWYQQILGQGPKLLIQFQNNGVVDDSQLPKDRFSAERLKGVDSTLKIQPAKLEDSAVYLCASKRTSVSYEQYFGPGTRLTVT.

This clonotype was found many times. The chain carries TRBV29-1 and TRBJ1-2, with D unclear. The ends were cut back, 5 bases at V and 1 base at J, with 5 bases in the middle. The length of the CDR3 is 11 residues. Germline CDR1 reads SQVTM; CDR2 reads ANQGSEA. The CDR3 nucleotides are TGCAGCGTTTACTATAACTATGGCTACACCTTC. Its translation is CSVYYNYGYTF.

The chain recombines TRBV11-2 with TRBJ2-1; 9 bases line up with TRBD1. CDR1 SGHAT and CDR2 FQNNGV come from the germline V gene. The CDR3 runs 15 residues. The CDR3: CFSSLLNDRGNEQFF. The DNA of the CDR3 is TGTTTCAGCAGCTTACTTAATGACAGGGGGAATGAGCAGTTCTTC.

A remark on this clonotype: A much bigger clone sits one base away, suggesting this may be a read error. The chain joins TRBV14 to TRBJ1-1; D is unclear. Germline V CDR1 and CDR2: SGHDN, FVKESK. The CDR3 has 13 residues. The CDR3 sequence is CANSQGFNTEAFF. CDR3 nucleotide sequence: TGTGCCAACAGCCAAGGGTTCAACACTGAAGCTTTCTTT. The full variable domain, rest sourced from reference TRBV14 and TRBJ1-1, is EAGVTQFPSHSVIEKGQTVTLRCDPISGHDNLYWYRRVMGKEIKFLLHFVKESKQDESGMPNNRFLAERTGGTYSTLKVQPAELEDSGVYFCANSQGFNTEAFFGQGTRLTVV.

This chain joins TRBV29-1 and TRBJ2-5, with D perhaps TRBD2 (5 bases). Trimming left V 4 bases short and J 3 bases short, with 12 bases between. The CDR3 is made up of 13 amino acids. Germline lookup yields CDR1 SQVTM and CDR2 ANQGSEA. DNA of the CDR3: TGCAGCGTTGGGTCAGGAGCGGAAGAGACCCAGTACTTC. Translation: CSVGSGAEETQYF. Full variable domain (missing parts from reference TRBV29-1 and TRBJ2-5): SAVISQKPSRDICQRGTSLTIQCQVDSQVTMMFWYRQQPGQSLTLIATANQGSEATYESGFVIDKFPISRPNLTFSTLTVSNMSPEDSSIYLCSVGSGAEETQYFGPGTRLLVL.

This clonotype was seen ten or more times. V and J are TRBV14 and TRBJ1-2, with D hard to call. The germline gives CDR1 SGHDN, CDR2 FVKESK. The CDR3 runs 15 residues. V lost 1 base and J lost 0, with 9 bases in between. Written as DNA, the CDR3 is TGTGCCAGCAGCCAAGCGGCAGGAGCTAACTATGGCTACACCTTC. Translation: CASSQAAGANYGYTF.

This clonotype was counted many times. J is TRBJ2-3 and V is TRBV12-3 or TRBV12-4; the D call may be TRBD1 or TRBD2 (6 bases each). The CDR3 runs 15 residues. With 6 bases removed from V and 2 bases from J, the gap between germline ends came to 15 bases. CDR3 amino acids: CASSKGGVFTDTQYF. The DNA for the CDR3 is TGTGCCAGCAGCAAGGGGGGCGTTTTCACAGATACGCAGTATTTT.

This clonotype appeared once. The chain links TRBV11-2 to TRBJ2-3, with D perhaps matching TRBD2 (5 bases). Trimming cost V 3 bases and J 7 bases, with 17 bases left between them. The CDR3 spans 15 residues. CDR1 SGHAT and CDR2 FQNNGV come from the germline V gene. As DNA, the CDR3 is TGTGCCAGCAGCTTTGGGATACCCCCGGGGAATACGCAGTATTTT. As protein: CASSFGIPPGNTQYF. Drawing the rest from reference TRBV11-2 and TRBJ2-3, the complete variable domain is EAGVAQSPRYKIIEKRQSVAFWCNPISGHATLYWYQQILGQGPKLLIQFQNNGVVDDSQLPKDRFSAERLKGVDSTLKIQPAKLEDSAVYLCASSFGIPPGNTQYFGPGTRLTVL.

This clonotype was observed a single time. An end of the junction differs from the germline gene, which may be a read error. CDR3 region: CASCLLRGYQEAQYF. The CDR3 nucleotides are TGTGCCAGCTGTTTACTGCGGGGGTACCAAGAGGCCCAGTACTTC. The chain is built from TRBV12-3 or TRBV12-4 and TRBJ2-5; the match to TRBD2 covers 7 bases. CDR3 length equals 15 residues.

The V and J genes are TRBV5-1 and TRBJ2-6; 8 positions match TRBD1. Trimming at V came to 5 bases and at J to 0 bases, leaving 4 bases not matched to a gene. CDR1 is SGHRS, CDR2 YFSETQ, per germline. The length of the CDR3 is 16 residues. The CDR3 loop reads CASRFTGGSGANVLTF. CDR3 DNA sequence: TGCGCCAGCAGATTCACAGGGGGCTCTGGGGCCAACGTCCTGACTTTC.